This T cell receptor (beta chain) came from a study of cytomegalovirus exposure and HLA in healthy donors. Study at large: The roughly 130 validation repertoires used the same platform as the 666 first-cohort repertoires, a later analysis reported.

J was trimmed by 4 bases and V by 2 bases; bases with no gene match: 6. CDR3 length: 14 amino acids. CDR1 is SGDLS and CDR2 is YYNGEE in the germline V gene. The donors formed part of the approximately 120-subject validation cohort, distinct from the approximately 670-subject first cohort. Sequenced by immunoSEQ multiplex PCR; TCRdb stores in-frame clones only, minus some. The sample contains some 60,000 clones, roughly 94% of which appear only once. This receptor was identified in a man between 18 and 29 years old in good health and CMV-seropositive. Sequenced material: PBMCs. V is TRBV9 and J is TRBJ2-7; 7 bases are a match to TRBD1. The CDR3 region has the DNA TGTGCCAGCAGCGTCGGGACAGCAAATTACGAGCAGTACTTC. This codes for CASSVGTANYEQYF.